This T cell receptor (beta chain) was captured in a study of cytomegalovirus exposure and HLA in healthy donors. The CDR3 loop spans 14 amino acids. V trimming: 2 bases; J trimming: 3 bases; junction bases outside the gene matches: 3. Germline lookup yields CDR1 MNHNS and CDR2 SASEGT. TCRdb's copy holds only in-frame clones and misses some; the assay was immunoSEQ multiplex PCR. The sample includes some 100,000 clones, around 89% seen only once; the top ten take approximately 1.8%. The sample consisted of PBMCs. The chain is built from TRBV6-1 and TRBJ2-7, with 8 bases lining up with TRBD2. This clonotype was sampled from a man aged 18 to 29 in good health and CMV-seronegative. CDR3 nucleotide sequence: TGTGCCAGCAGTGAAAGACTAGCGTACTACGAGCAGTACTTC. It is translated as CASSERLAYYEQYF.